The clone carrying this T cell receptor beta chain was observed at least ten times. The antigen remains undetermined. V gave up 4 bases and J gave up 5 bases, with 9 bases separating them. There are 13 residues in the CDR3. These data originate in a study of CD8 T cells in ankylosing spondylitis. General study points: Disease-linked clones were found to be CD8+ and relatively rare in peripheral blood. Disease-linked clones were reportedly significantly enriched in matched ankylosing spondylitis synovial fluid. A subset of motif variants has previously been described in the synovial fluid and blood of reactive arthritis. Within ankylosing spondylitis blood, a TCR beta motif made up of several highly homologous variants appeared to be characteristic.

With molecular barcodes, quantitative 5'-RACE was used to make the TCR beta libraries. Each CDR3 protein is one row after TCRdb ran MiXCR on the 5' RACE reads. This table has hundreds of thousands of distinct CDR3 sequences, about 24% appearing once. The sequenced material came from blood, either unsorted or a sorted T cell fraction (not recorded which). This chain links TRBV12-3 or TRBV12-4 with TRBJ2-1, with D uncertain. This clonotype originated in a male donor with ankylosing spondylitis. The CDR3 here is CASSSGRNNEQFF. The CDR3 nucleotides read TGTGCCAGCAGTTCCGGACGGAACAATGAGCAGTTCTTC.